This T cell receptor (beta chain) stems from a study of tumor-infiltrating lymphocytes in primary liver carcinoma. Study-wide context: The five patients, who were men and women, ranged in age from 30 to 69 years. Tumors were stage T1-T3 N0M0, about 4 to 11 cm across. Roughly 3.5 to 8 million productive TCRbeta reads came from each sample, comparable across tissue types. General observations from the study: Tumor specimens were characterized by a significantly higher top-250-clone fraction than blood (p = 0.039).

The CDR3 is made up of 15 amino acids. Per germline, CDR1 SGHAT and CDR2 FQNNGV. Co-extraction yielded RNA and DNA from around 20-30 mg of unsorted bulk tissue. This clonotype was observed once. Its antigen is not known. One end of the junction does not line up with germline, which may come from a read error. The template, 500 ng total RNA, yielded TCR beta cDNA made with a constant-region primer. Three rounds of nested multiplex PCR with slightly modified ARM-PCR produced TCR beta libraries. Investigators reported that the first two PCR rounds, at 10 to 11 cycles each, used TRBV1-TRBV30 forward primers with a C-beta reverse primer. MiXCR, applied by TCRdb to the multiplex PCR reads, yields one record per CDR3 protein. Here the sample spans about 96,000 distinct CDR3 sequences, just under 70% being singletons.

The chain joins TRBV11-2 to TRBJ2-7, with D hard to call. Specimen: tumor-adjacent normal liver tissue. The TCR originated in a man in his forties with primary liver carcinoma and hepatitis B virus infection. The CDR3 coding sequence is TGTGCCAGCAGCCTTTCTGTGGGAATATCCTACGATCAGCACTTC. This codes for CASSLSVGISYDQHF.